The clone carrying this T cell receptor (beta chain) was observed a single time. The antigen remains undetermined. This sample is drawn from a study of beta chain features in type 1 diabetes. Broader study findings: Type 1 diabetes patients showed a moderate but significant shortening of TCRB CDR3s in all four CD4+ subsets. Relative to healthy donors, patients appeared to have naive, central memory and Treg TCRB repertoires that were more similar. VDJ junctions sequenced from type 1 diabetes patients showed fewer insertions and more deletions.

V lost 0 bases and J lost 7; bases outside the gene matches: 12. This CDR3 region has 17 residues. The germline V gene has CDR1 SGHAT and CDR2 FQNNGV. Sorting with CD45RO/CCR7/CD25/CD127/CD95/CD27 yielded naive, central memory, regulatory and stem-like memory CD4+ cells. The investigators reverse transcribed all of the isolated RNA, so they sequenced expressed TCRB transcripts. TCRdb's table, derived via immunoSEQ multiplex PCR, lists solely in-frame clones and lacks some. The table records 200,000 to 250,000 clones, about a tenth of them present only once. The V gene is TRBV11-2, the J gene TRBJ2-4, with 7 bases lining up with TRBD1. The sample consisted of central memory CD4+ T cells from blood. This receptor was identified in a young man in good health. In DNA form, the CDR3 reads TGTGCCAGCAGCTTAGATCGGGCCGGACAGGTGTCGAACATTCAGTACTTC. Its protein product is CASSLDRAGQVSNIQYF.